This TCR beta chain was observed in a study of sequential checkpoint blockade in melanoma. Treatment reported: randomized to nivolumab then ipilimumab (arm A) or the reverse (arm B). This table comes from immunoSEQ multiplex PCR, and its TCRdb copy is limited to in-frame clones, with some not included. The sample holds 5,500 to 6,500 clones, roughly half seen once. V gave up 0 bases and J gave up 4 bases, with 10 bases separating them. The CDR3 extends over 16 amino acids. Germline CDR1 reads MGHRA; CDR2 reads YSYEKL. This chain links TRBV4-1 with TRBJ1-6, with a weak D call TRBD1 (6 bases). This material consisted of CD8+ T cells sorted from blood (inferred from file names), taken from a patient given nivolumab and ipilimumab in sequence. The source of this sequence is a human patient with melanoma. Some clones in this sample may be carry-over from other donors' samples. The CDR3 region is CASSQESGAYNSPLHF. The CDR3 coding sequence is TGCGCCAGCAGCCAAGAATCAGGGGCATATAATTCACCCCTCCACTTT.